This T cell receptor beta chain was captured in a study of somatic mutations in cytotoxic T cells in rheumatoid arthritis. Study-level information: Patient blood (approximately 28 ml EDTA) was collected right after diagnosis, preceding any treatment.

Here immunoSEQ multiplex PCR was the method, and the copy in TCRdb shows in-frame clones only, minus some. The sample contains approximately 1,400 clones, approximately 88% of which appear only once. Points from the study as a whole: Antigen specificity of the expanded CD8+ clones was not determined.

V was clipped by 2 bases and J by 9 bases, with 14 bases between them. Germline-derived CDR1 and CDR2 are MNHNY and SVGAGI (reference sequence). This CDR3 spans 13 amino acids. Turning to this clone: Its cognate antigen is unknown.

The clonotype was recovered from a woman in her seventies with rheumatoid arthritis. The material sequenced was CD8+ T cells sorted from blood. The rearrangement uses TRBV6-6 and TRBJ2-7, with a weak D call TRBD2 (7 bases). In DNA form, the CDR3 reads TGTGCCAGCAGTTACGCGGGGGCGGGTGCGCAGTACTTC. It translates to CASSYAGAGAQYF.